The rows below give T cell receptor beta chains drawn from one sample of a study of cytomegalovirus exposure and HLA in healthy donors. Generated by immunoSEQ multiplex PCR, the TCRdb table keeps only in-frame clones and is missing some. This table has about 160,000 clones, around 78% appearing once. The sequenced sample consisted of PBMCs. The source of these receptors is a man aged 40-55 years in good health and CMV-seronegative. Each CDR3 is given with its conserved first and last residue. The D gene is left open where the match is weak. Clone size is given for some rows only: seen once, a few or many times, or a class if the clone is expanded.

j_gene: TRBJ1-1
d_gene: NA
abundance: NA
v_gene: TRBV19
CDR3aa: CASISGWGTEAFF
CDR3nt: TGTGCCAGTATATCAGGGTGGGGCACTGAAGCTTTCTTT

j_gene: TRBJ1-1
d_gene: TRBD1
abundance: few
v_gene: TRBV19
CDR3aa: CASSMDGTGTRRTEAFF
CDR3nt: TGTGCCAGTAGTATGGACGGGACAGGGACCCGGAGGACTGAAGCTTTCTTT

j_gene: TRBJ2-1
d_gene: NA
abundance: few
v_gene: TRBV2
CDR3aa: CASKMVAYYNEQFF
CDR3nt: TGTGCCAGCAAGATGGTAGCCTATTACAATGAGCAGTTCTTC

j_gene: TRBJ2-3
d_gene: NA
abundance: NA
v_gene: TRBV6-4
CDR3aa: CASSDCEGLTAGGTDTQYF
CDR3nt: TGTGCCAGCAGTGACTGCGAGGGCTTGACAGCAGGGGGCACAGATACGCAGTATTTT

j_gene: TRBJ2-1
d_gene: NA
abundance: NA
v_gene: TRBV9
CDR3aa: CASSVRGEQFF
CDR3nt: TGTGCCAGCAGCGTACGGGGGGAGCAGTTCTTC

j_gene: TRBJ1-1
d_gene: TRBD1
abundance: NA
v_gene: TRBV5-1
CDR3aa: CASSLAAGGAFTEAFF
CDR3nt: TGCGCCAGCAGCTTGGCCGCAGGGGGCGCGTTTACTGAAGCTTTCTTT

j_gene: TRBJ2-4
d_gene: TRBD2
abundance: NA
v_gene: TRBV4-2
CDR3aa: CASSPIAGVAKNIQYF
CDR3nt: TGTGCCAGCAGCCCCATAGCGGGGGTAGCCAAAAACATTCAGTACTTC

j_gene: TRBJ1-2
d_gene: NA
abundance: NA
v_gene: TRBV28
CDR3aa: CASSRRQEVYGYTF
CDR3nt: TGTGCCAGCAGTCGGAGACAGGAGGTCTATGGCTACACCTTC

j_gene: TRBJ2-6
d_gene: NA
abundance: NA
v_gene: TRBV6-5
CDR3aa: CASSYQGSGANVLTF
CDR3nt: TGTGCCAGCAGTTACCAGGGGTCTGGGGCCAACGTCCTGACTTTC

j_gene: TRBJ2-3
d_gene: TRBD2
abundance: NA
v_gene: TRBV27
CDR3aa: CASSLGIGLAGLTDTQYF
CDR3nt: TGTGCCAGCAGTCTCGGTATCGGACTAGCGGGACTCACAGATACGCAGTATTTT

j_gene: TRBJ1-4
d_gene: NA
abundance: NA
v_gene: TRBV2
CDR3aa: CASSGQLSNEKLFF
CDR3nt: TGTGCCAGCAGTGGACAGCTTTCTAATGAAAAACTGTTTTTT

j_gene: TRBJ1-1
d_gene: NA
abundance: once
v_gene: TRBV14
CDR3aa: CASSQGERLIAFF
CDR3nt: TGTGCCAGCAGCCAAGGAGAGAGGCTCATAGCTTTCTTT

j_gene: TRBJ2-1
d_gene: TRBD2
abundance: NA
v_gene: TRBV5-4
CDR3aa: CASSWQLAGGGNEQFF
CDR3nt: TGTGCCAGCAGCTGGCAACTAGCGGGAGGGGGTAATGAGCAGTTCTTC

j_gene: TRBJ2-5
d_gene: TRBD1
abundance: NA
v_gene: TRBV5-1
CDR3aa: CASSLVGTGDETQYF
CDR3nt: TGCGCCAGCAGCTTGGTGGGGACAGGGGACGAGACCCAGTACTTC

j_gene: TRBJ2-5
d_gene: TRBD2
abundance: NA
v_gene: TRBV6-5
CDR3aa: CASARGGETQYF
CDR3nt: TGTGCCAGCGCACGGGGGGGGGAGACCCAGTACTTC

j_gene: TRBJ1-1
d_gene: TRBD1
abundance: few
v_gene: TRBV28
CDR3aa: CASRDRGSTEAFF
CDR3nt: TGTGCCAGCAGGGACAGGGGGTCCACTGAAGCTTTCTTT

j_gene: TRBJ1-5
d_gene: NA
abundance: few
v_gene: TRBV5-5
CDR3aa: CASSTRWGGLIDQPQHF
CDR3nt: TGTGCCAGCAGCACCAGGTGGGGGGGGCTTATCGACCAGCCCCAGCATTTT

j_gene: TRBJ1-5
d_gene: TRBD1
abundance: few
v_gene: TRBV30
CDR3aa: CAWSTTGNQPQHF
CDR3nt: TGTGCCTGGAGTACGACAGGGAATCAGCCCCAGCATTTT

j_gene: TRBJ2-7
d_gene: TRBD2
abundance: NA
v_gene: TRBV28
CDR3aa: CASSIGLAGGSSDEQYF
CDR3nt: TGTGCCAGCAGCATTGGACTAGCGGGAGGGTCCTCCGACGAGCAGTACTTC

j_gene: TRBJ1-2
d_gene: TRBD1
abundance: NA
v_gene: TRBV7-8
CDR3aa: CASSPYRQGAYYGYTF
CDR3nt: TGTGCCAGCAGCCCCTACAGACAGGGGGCATACTATGGCTACACCTTC

j_gene: TRBJ2-1
d_gene: NA
abundance: once
v_gene: TRBV28
CDR3aa: CASRETSPGANEQFF
CDR3nt: TGTGCCAGCAGGGAAACTAGCCCCGGGGCCAATGAGCAGTTCTTC

j_gene: TRBJ2-5
d_gene: NA
abundance: NA
v_gene: TRBV6-5
CDR3aa: CASSYSPAGGRETQYF
CDR3nt: TGTGCCAGCAGTTACTCCCCGGCAGGGGGGAGGGAGACCCAGTACTTC

j_gene: TRBJ2-2
d_gene: NA
abundance: NA
v_gene: TRBV7-5
CDR3aa: CARSCSVGSGELFF
CDR3nt: TGTGCCAGAAGCTGCTCAGTGGGCTCCGGGGAGCTGTTTTTT

j_gene: TRBJ2-3
d_gene: TRBD2
abundance: NA
v_gene: TRBV5-1
CDR3aa: CASSMTGGITDTQYF
CDR3nt: TGCGCCAGCAGCATGACGGGGGGGATCACAGATACGCAGTATTTT

j_gene: TRBJ1-4
d_gene: NA
abundance: NA
v_gene: TRBV7-8
CDR3aa: CASSGGRGNEKLFF
CDR3nt: TGTGCCAGCAGCGGGGGACGGGGGAATGAAAAACTGTTTTTT

j_gene: TRBJ2-5
d_gene: TRBD2
abundance: NA
v_gene: TRBV7-2
CDR3aa: CASSARLAGGSETQYF
CDR3nt: TGTGCCAGCAGCGCCCGACTAGCGGGAGGTTCTGAGACCCAGTACTTC

j_gene: TRBJ1-1
d_gene: NA
abundance: NA
v_gene: TRBV29-1
CDR3aa: CSVEWTEKAFF
CDR3nt: TGCAGCGTTGAATGGACAGAAAAAGCTTTCTTT

j_gene: TRBJ1-1
d_gene: NA
abundance: NA
v_gene: TRBV7-9
CDR3aa: CSSRSGHLGGEAFF
CDR3nt: TGTTCCAGCAGATCGGGACACCTAGGAGGTGAAGCTTTCTTT

j_gene: TRBJ2-2
d_gene: TRBD1
abundance: NA
v_gene: TRBV30
CDR3aa: CAWGQGAGELFF
CDR3nt: TGTGCCTGGGGACAGGGGGCCGGGGAGCTGTTTTTT

j_gene: TRBJ2-5
d_gene: NA
abundance: NA
v_gene: TRBV6-5
CDR3aa: CASSGAGETQYF
CDR3nt: TGTGCCAGCAGTGGGGCAGGGGAGACCCAGTACTTC

j_gene: TRBJ1-1
d_gene: NA
abundance: NA
v_gene: TRBV5-1
CDR3aa: CASKRDTEAFF
CDR3nt: TGCGCCAGCAAGAGGGACACTGAAGCTTTCTTT

j_gene: TRBJ1-1
d_gene: NA
abundance: once
v_gene: TRBV5-4
CDR3aa: CASSLGAGGSLEAFF
CDR3nt: TGTGCCAGCAGCTTGGGGGCCGGGGGGTCTCTTGAAGCTTTCTTT

j_gene: TRBJ2-7
d_gene: NA
abundance: few
v_gene: TRBV29-1
CDR3aa: CSVHVRDRWEQYF
CDR3nt: TGCAGCGTTCACGTCAGGGATCGATGGGAGCAGTACTTC

j_gene: TRBJ2-1
d_gene: TRBD1
abundance: NA
v_gene: TRBV2
CDR3aa: CASNQRGGQIHNEQFF
CDR3nt: TGTGCCAGCAACCAGCGAGGGGGACAGATCCACAATGAGCAGTTCTTC

j_gene: TRBJ2-3
d_gene: NA
abundance: once
v_gene: TRBV5-1
CDR3aa: CASSLGTDPWTDTQYF
CDR3nt: TGCGCCAGCAGCTTGGGGACAGACCCATGGACAGATACGCAGTATTTT

j_gene: TRBJ1-1
d_gene: TRBD1
abundance: NA
v_gene: TRBV19
CDR3aa: CASSGDRGVKTEAFF
CDR3nt: TGTGCCAGTAGCGGGGACAGGGGTGTAAAAACTGAAGCTTTCTTT

j_gene: TRBJ2-7
d_gene: TRBD2
abundance: NA
v_gene: TRBV9
CDR3aa: CASSPRASGSSEQYF
CDR3nt: TGTGCCAGCAGCCCAAGGGCTAGCGGGAGTTCCGAGCAGTACTTC

j_gene: TRBJ1-5
d_gene: NA
abundance: NA
v_gene: TRBV6-5
CDR3aa: CASSYSIGQPQHF
CDR3nt: TGTGCCAGCAGTTACTCTATCGGTCAGCCCCAGCATTTT

j_gene: TRBJ2-2
d_gene: NA
abundance: NA
v_gene: TRBV5-1
CDR3aa: CASSATGSGELFF
CDR3nt: TGCGCCAGCAGTGCAACGGGTTCCGGGGAGCTGTTTTTT

j_gene: TRBJ2-1
d_gene: TRBD2
abundance: NA
v_gene: TRBV19
CDR3aa: CASSIDLTSSSYNEQFF
CDR3nt: TGTGCCAGTAGTATAGATCTGACTAGCAGCTCCTACAATGAGCAGTTCTTC

j_gene: TRBJ2-3
d_gene: TRBD1
abundance: NA
v_gene: TRBV9
CDR3aa: CASSTRTGGSDTQYF
CDR3nt: TGTGCCAGCAGCACCCGGACAGGGGGCTCGGATACGCAGTATTTT

j_gene: TRBJ1-1
d_gene: NA
abundance: NA
v_gene: TRBV5-4
CDR3aa: CASSLDRNTEAFF
CDR3nt: TGTGCCAGCAGCTTGGATAGGAACACTGAAGCTTTCTTT

j_gene: TRBJ1-1
d_gene: NA
abundance: few
v_gene: TRBV28
CDR3aa: CASSLARNTEAFF
CDR3nt: TGTGCCAGCAGTTTGGCAAGGAACACTGAAGCTTTCTTT

j_gene: TRBJ1-2
d_gene: NA
abundance: once
v_gene: TRBV7-2
CDR3aa: CASSLSGDPYGYTF
CDR3nt: TGTGCCAGCAGCTTAAGCGGGGACCCCTATGGCTACACCTTC

j_gene: TRBJ1-2
d_gene: NA
abundance: NA
v_gene: TRBV6-4
CDR3aa: CASSDRGSYTF
CDR3nt: TGTGCCAGCAGTGACAGGGGAAGCTACACCTTC